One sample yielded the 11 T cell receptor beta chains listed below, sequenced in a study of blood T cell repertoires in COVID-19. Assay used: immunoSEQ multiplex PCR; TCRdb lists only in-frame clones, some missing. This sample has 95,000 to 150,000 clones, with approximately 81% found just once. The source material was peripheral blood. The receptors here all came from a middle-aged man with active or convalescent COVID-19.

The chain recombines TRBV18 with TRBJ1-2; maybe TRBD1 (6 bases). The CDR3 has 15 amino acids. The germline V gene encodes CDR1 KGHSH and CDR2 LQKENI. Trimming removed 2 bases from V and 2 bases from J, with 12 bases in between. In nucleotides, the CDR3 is TGTGCCAGCTCACCAACCGGGACACCGAACTATGGCTACACCTTC. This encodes CASSPTGTPNYGYTF.

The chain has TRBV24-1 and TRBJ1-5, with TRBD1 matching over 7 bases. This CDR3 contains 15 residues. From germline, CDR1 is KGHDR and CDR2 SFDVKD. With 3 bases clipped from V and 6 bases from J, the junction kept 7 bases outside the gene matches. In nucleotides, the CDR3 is TGTGCCACCAGTGATACGACAGGGCCGGGTCAGCCCCAGCATTTT. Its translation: CATSDTTGPGQPQHF.

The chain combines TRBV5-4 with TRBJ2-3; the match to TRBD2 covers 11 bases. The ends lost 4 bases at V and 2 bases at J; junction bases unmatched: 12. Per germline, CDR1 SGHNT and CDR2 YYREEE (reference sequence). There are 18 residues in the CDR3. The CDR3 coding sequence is TGTGCCAGCAGCCGACCAACCATGGGACTAGCGGCCACAGATACGCAGTATTTT. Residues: CASSRPTMGLAATDTQYF.

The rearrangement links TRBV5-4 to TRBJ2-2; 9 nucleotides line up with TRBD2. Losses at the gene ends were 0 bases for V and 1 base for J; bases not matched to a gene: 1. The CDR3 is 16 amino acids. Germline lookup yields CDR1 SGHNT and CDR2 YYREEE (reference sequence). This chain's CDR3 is CASSLVSGRNTGELFF. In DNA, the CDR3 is TGTGCCAGCAGCTTGGTTAGCGGGAGGAACACCGGGGAGCTGTTTTTT.

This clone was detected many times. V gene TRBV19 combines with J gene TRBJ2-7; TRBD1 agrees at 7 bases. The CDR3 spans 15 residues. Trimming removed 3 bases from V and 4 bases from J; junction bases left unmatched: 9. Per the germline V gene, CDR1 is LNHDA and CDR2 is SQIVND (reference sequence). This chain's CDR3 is CASSIVRTGLYEQYF. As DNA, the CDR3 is TGTGCCAGTAGTATTGTCCGGACAGGTCTTTACGAGCAGTACTTC.

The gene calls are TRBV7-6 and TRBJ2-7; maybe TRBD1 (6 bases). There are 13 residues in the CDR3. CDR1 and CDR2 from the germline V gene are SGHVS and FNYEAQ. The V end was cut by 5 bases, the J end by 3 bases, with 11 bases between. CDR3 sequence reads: CASSRDTFYEQYF. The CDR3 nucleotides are TGTGCCAGCAGCCGGGACACCTTCTACGAGCAGTACTTC.

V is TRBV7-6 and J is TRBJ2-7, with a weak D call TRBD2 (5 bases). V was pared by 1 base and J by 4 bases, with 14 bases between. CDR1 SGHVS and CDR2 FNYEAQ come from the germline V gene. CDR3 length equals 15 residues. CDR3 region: CASSLGEPGRYEQYF. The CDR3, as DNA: TGTGCCAGCAGCTTAGGGGAGCCCGGCAGATACGAGCAGTACTTC.

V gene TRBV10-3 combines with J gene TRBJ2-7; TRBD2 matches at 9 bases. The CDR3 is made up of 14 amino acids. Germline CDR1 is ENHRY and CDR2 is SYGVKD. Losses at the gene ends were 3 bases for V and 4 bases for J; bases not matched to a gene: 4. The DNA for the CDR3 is TGTGCCATCAGTGAAGGGCTAGCGGGGTACGAGCAGTACTTC. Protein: CAISEGLAGYEQYF.

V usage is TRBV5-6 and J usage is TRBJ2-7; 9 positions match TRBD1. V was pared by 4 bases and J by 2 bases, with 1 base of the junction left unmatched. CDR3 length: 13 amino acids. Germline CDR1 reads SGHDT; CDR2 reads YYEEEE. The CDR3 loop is CASSRDRAYEQYF. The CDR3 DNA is TGTGCCAGCAGCCGGGACAGGGCCTACGAGCAGTACTTC.

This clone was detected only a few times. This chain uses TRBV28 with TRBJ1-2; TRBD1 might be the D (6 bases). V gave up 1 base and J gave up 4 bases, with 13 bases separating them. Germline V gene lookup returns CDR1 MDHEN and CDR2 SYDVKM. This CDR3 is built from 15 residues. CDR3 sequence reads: CASSLLTGQGYGYTF. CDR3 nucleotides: TGTGCCAGCAGTTTATTAACAGGGCAAGGCTATGGCTACACCTTC.

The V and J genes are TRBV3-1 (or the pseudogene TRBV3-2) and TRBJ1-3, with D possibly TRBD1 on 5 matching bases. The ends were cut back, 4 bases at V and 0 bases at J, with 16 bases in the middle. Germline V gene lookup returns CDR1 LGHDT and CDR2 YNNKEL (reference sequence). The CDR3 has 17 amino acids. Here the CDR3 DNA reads TGTGCCAGCAGCCGCTTAGGAGGGGATTTCTCTGGAAACACCATATATTTT. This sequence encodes CASSRLGGDFSGNTIYF.